This TCR beta chain was captured by sequencing in a study of T-cell memory formation after mild COVID-19 (dated by TCRdb to the early 2020s). Describing the broader study: Most TCR sequence clusters were specific to one of the two donors. Longitudinal TCRalpha and TCRbeta repertoire sequencing tracked T-cell clones expanding and contracting after mild COVID-19 in two donors. The cohort was made up of two young adult volunteers, one female and one male, who were previously healthy.

Points the paper makes about the study in general: Only two mild cases were covered in the study, and larger cohorts including severe cases with pre-infection samples were considered necessary. From day 15 to 85, contracting clones showed balanced CD4/CD8 phenotypes, whereas a second wave of clones that expanded from day 15 to 37 leaned towards CD4+. The second-wave clones that peaked on day 37 were not confirmed to be SARS-CoV-2 specific. Contracting CD4+ clones appeared mostly in the CM and EM memory subsets, whereas CD8+ clones were enriched in EMRA. Some responding clones were detected in pre-infection memory, suggesting pre-existing cross-reactive memory T cells joined the SARS-CoV-2 response.

Worth noting for this clonotype: Its antigen is still unknown. The input lacks base qualities; no much larger clone sits a single base away.

PBMCs were isolated by Ficoll-Paque density gradient centrifugation. Measured from the cysteine to the phenylalanine, the CDR3 is 11 residues long. Only CDR3 DNA is held: 33 bases, read in frame from base 1. As encoded in the germline V gene (reference sequence), CDR1 is DFQATT while CDR2 is SNEGSKA. V and J lose 3 bases and 7 bases, and a span of 9 bases separates them. This sample was sequenced with an Illumina NovaSeq 6000. Using 5'RACE with constant-segment primers, TCRalpha and TCRbeta cDNA libraries were constructed, with sample barcodes and unique molecular identifiers added in the process. RNA was extracted from every sample with Trizol reagent. Amplification of the libraries took two PCR steps, and the second step added a second sample barcode plus Illumina TruSeq adapters. The libraries were sequenced on an Illumina NovaSeq using 2 x 150 bp paired-end reads. As for the original processing: The reads were demultiplexed and collapsed into UMI-guided consensus sequences using migec v1.2.7. With mixcr v2.1.11, UMI consensuses were aligned to TRA and TRB V and J templates and assembled into clonotypes. A clonotype was counted as expanded or contracted only when both edgeR and NoisET called the clonotype significant, with the noise models trained on biological replicates. For edgeR calls, the thresholds were a false discovery rate-adjusted p below 0.01 and a log2 fold-change of 1. As an exploratory analysis of dynamics, max-normalized trajectories of the 1000 most abundant clonotypes were examined by PCA with hierarchical clustering. Each responding clone was given a CD4 or CD8 phenotype based on the CD4+ and CD8+ repertoires, which had been sequenced separately. The raw public data were reprocessed by TCRdb itself: fastp quality trimming at Q25, MiXCR clonotype calling, in-frame beta chains only. Here each entry gathers all rows of one CDR3 protein and keeps the most common genes and DNA. Clone size and V and J calls follow TCRdb, not the original study. The sample records roughly 610,000 distinct CDR3 sequences, about 18% of which are singletons. Jointly, the top ten make up about 8.1% of the sample.

The sequenced sample was PBMCs or a T cell subset sorted from them (not recorded which). The source is an adult woman who had mild COVID-19 (a few samples of this study predate the infection). The sample titles of this study are shuffled in the database, so cell type and time point are left out; the donor was told from shared clones. The sequence joins TRBV20-1 to TRBJ1-2, and possibly TRBD1, on 6 matching bases. The CDR3 region has the sequence CSASSGAGYTF. The DNA reads TGCAGTGCTAGCTCAGGGGCTGGCTACACCTTC.